One sample yielded the 17 T cell receptor beta chains listed below, sequenced in a study of blood T cell repertoires in COVID-19. Assay used: immunoSEQ multiplex PCR; TCRdb lists only in-frame clones, some missing. This table holds some 56,000 clones, about 83% found once. Input material: peripheral blood. The receptors were sampled from a woman aged 60 to 75 with COVID-19, enrolled during active disease.

This chain uses TRBV15 with TRBJ2-3; 11 nucleotides line up with TRBD2. This CDR3 has 18 amino acids. Germline V gives CDR1 LNHNV, CDR2 YYDKDF (reference sequence). The ends lost 0 bases at V and 4 bases at J; junction bases unmatched: 9. The CDR3 reads CATSREGTSGSLADTQYF. The CDR3 bases are TGTGCCACCAGCAGAGAAGGGACTAGCGGAAGTTTGGCAGATACGCAGTATTTT.

V and J are TRBV7-2 and TRBJ1-1, with 7 bases matching TRBD1. Germline trimming cut 5 bases from V and 4 bases from J; bases unmatched to any gene: 7. Germline values: CDR1 SGHTA, CDR2 FQGNSA. This CDR3 has 14 amino acids. This CDR3 is CASSRQGVSTEAFF. CDR3 bases: TGTGCCAGCAGCCGGCAGGGGGTTAGCACTGAAGCTTTCTTT.

This clone was counted a single time. As DNA, the CDR3 is TGTGCCAGCAGCTTATCACTAACACGGAATGAAAAACTGTTTTTT. Translated, it gives CASSLSLTRNEKLFF. The rearrangement links TRBV11-3 to TRBJ1-4; D ambiguous. The CDR3 covers 15 residues. Germline V gives CDR1 SGHNT, CDR2 YENEEA. Trimming pared 2 bases from V and 5 bases from J, leaving 12 bases between.

V gene TRBV19 combines with J gene TRBJ1-1, with D perhaps TRBD1 (5 bases). V dropped 5 bases and J dropped 0 bases, with 13 bases sitting between them. The CDR3 is 15 amino acids. CDR1 LNHDA and CDR2 SQIVND come from the germline V gene (reference sequence). The CDR3 protein is CASSGPQELNTEAFF. CDR3 sequence (DNA): TGTGCCAGTAGTGGACCACAGGAGCTGAACACTGAAGCTTTCTTT.

The DNA for the CDR3 is TGTGCCAGCAGCTTAGTTGGGAGGGGCAATGAGCAGTTCTTC. Encoded protein: CASSLVGRGNEQFF. This sequence joins TRBV11-3 and TRBJ2-1; 7 nucleotides match TRBD2. This CDR3 region has 14 residues. The ends lost 1 base at V and 6 bases at J; junction bases unmatched: 3. Per germline, CDR1 SGHNT and CDR2 YENEEA.

This chain joins TRBV28 and TRBJ2-1, with a tentative D call TRBD2 (6 bases). Germline V lookup: CDR1 MDHEN, CDR2 SYDVKM. The V end was cut by 7 bases, the J end by 9 bases, with 10 bases between. The CDR3 spans 11 residues. This CDR3 reads CASIRRGEQFF. The DNA of the CDR3 is TGTGCCAGCATTCGGCGGGGTGAGCAGTTCTTC.

This clone was seen a single time. The rearrangement joins TRBV5-4 to TRBJ1-2, with a tentative D call TRBD1 (6 bases). V lost 7 bases to trimming and J lost 4 bases, with 23 bases between them. The CDR3 is 16 residues long. CDR1 SGHNT and CDR2 YYREEE come from the germline V gene (reference sequence). The CDR3 protein is CASRRTDDPDSYGYTF. DNA for the CDR3: TGTGCCAGCCGAAGGACAGACGATCCAGATAGCTATGGCTACACCTTC.

This clone is labeled as medium-sized (0.01 to 0.1%). The chain employs TRBV9 and TRBJ1-1; 9 bases are a match to TRBD1. Germline-derived CDR1 and CDR2 are SGDLS and YYNGEE. With V trimmed by 3 bases and J by 6 bases, 6 bases remained unmatched. The CDR3 has 14 residues. As DNA, the CDR3 is TGTGCCAGCAGCGCCGGACAGGGGATCGCTGAAGCTTTCTTT. This encodes CASSAGQGIAEAFF.

J is TRBJ2-2 and V is TRBV15; 8 bases are shared with TRBD1. CDR3 length: 16 amino acids. The germline gives CDR1 LNHNV, CDR2 YYDKDF (reference sequence). V dropped 0 bases and J dropped 7; count of bases not matched to a gene: 7. CDR3 sequence reads: CATSRERGQAVGELFF. DNA for the CDR3: TGTGCCACCAGCAGAGAGAGGGGACAGGCTGTCGGGGAGCTGTTTTTT. The full variable domain, rest sourced from reference TRBV15 and TRBJ2-2, is DAMVIQNPRYQVTQFGKPVTLSCSQTLNHNVMYWYQQKSSQAPKLLFHYYDKDFNNEADTPDNFQSRRPNTSFCFLDIRSPGLGDTAMYLCATSRERGQAVGELFFGEGSRLTVL.

The chain uses TRBV6-5 and TRBJ2-1; TRBD2 matches at 9 bases. Germline CDR1 and CDR2: MNHEY and SVGAGI. This CDR3 spans 14 amino acids. V shed 3 bases and J 7 bases; nucleotides not matched to a gene: 4. CDR3 in amino acids: CASSYRTSENEQFF. CDR3 bases: TGTGCCAGCAGTTATCGGACTAGCGAAAATGAGCAGTTCTTC.

The chain uses TRBV4-1 and TRBJ2-1, with 8 bases aligning to TRBD2. Germline V lookup: CDR1 MGHRA, CDR2 YSYEKL. J gave up 12 bases and V 4 bases, and 8 bases lay outside the gene matches. The CDR3 loop spans 13 amino acids. In DNA form, the CDR3 reads TGCGCCAGCAGCCTCAATAGCGGGACCTCGCAGTTCTTC. It specifies CASSLNSGTSQFF.

The chain employs TRBV7-2 and TRBJ1-1; perhaps TRBD1 as D (6 bases). The V end was cut by 7 bases, the J end by 5 bases, with 17 bases between. The CDR3 has 14 residues. CDR1 is SGHTA and CDR2 is FQGNSA in the germline V gene. The CDR3 region is CASKGGVAGTEAFF. In DNA form, the CDR3 reads TGTGCCAGCAAGGGGGGGGTGGCGGGAACTGAAGCTTTCTTT.

V gene TRBV19 combines with J gene TRBJ1-5; 10 nucleotides match TRBD1. This CDR3 spans 13 amino acids. CDR1 LNHDA and CDR2 SQIVND come from the germline V gene (reference sequence). V dropped 5 bases and J dropped 14; count of bases not matched to a gene: 9. CDR3: CASSLIGGTGEHF. The CDR3 region has the DNA TGTGCCAGTAGTCTTATAGGGGGGACAGGGGAGCATTTT. Supplemented by reference TRBV19 and TRBJ1-5, the full variable domain reads DGGITQSPKYLFRKEGQNVTLSCEQNLNHDAMYWYRQDPGQGLRLIYYSQIVNDFQKGDIAEGYSVSREKKESFPLTVTSAQKNPTAFYLCASSLIGGTGEHFGDGTRLSIL.

The rearrangement uses TRBV29-1 and TRBJ2-3, with TRBD1 as a possible D gene (6 bases). Trimming took 4 bases from V and 8 from J, leaving 16 bases between them. The CDR3 runs 13 residues. In germline, CDR1 is SQVTM, CDR2 ANQGSEA. CDR3 in DNA: TGCAGCGTTGGGGGGCAGGGTATGGGTACGCAGTATTTT. This gives the protein CSVGGQGMGTQYF.

The chain employs TRBV18 and TRBJ2-3; 10 nucleotides align to TRBD2. The CDR3 loop spans 20 amino acids. With 0 bases clipped from V and 2 bases from J, the junction kept 14 bases outside the gene matches. CDR1 is KGHSH and CDR2 is LQKENI in the germline V gene. CDR3 sequence: CASSPPWTSGPGRVTDTQYF. In DNA, the CDR3 is TGTGCCAGCTCACCACCGTGGACTAGCGGACCAGGGAGGGTCACAGATACGCAGTATTTT.

This clone was counted between two and nine times. The chain joins TRBV19 to TRBJ2-1; tentatively, D is TRBD2 (6 bases). Per the germline V gene, CDR1 is LNHDA and CDR2 is SQIVND (reference sequence). V lost 5 bases, J lost 6 bases, and 14 bases lay in between. The CDR3 runs to 14 residues. The CDR3 sequence is CASSPTPAGNEQFF. In DNA form, the CDR3 reads TGTGCCAGTAGTCCGACCCCAGCGGGCAATGAGCAGTTCTTC.

The rearrangement joins TRBV11-3 to TRBJ2-1, with 13 positions matching TRBD2. Trimming at V came to 5 bases and at J to 4 bases, leaving 11 bases not matched to a gene. The CDR3 covers 18 residues. From germline, CDR1 is SGHNT and CDR2 YENEEA. CDR3 in amino acids: CASSLRTSGSRGYNEQFF. Written as DNA, the CDR3 is TGTGCCAGCAGCCTGAGGACTAGCGGGAGCAGGGGATACAATGAGCAGTTCTTC.